This T cell receptor (beta chain) was recorded in a study of T cell responses to AZD1222 COVID-19 vaccine. Findings and limits, study-wide: Nearly half of unique spike-specific TCRs reportedly avoided B.1.351 and B.1.1.7 mutated regions.

Sequenced by immunoSEQ multiplex PCR; TCRdb stores in-frame clones only, minus some. The sample comprises around 140,000 clones, roughly nine tenths of which are singletons, and 1.4% to 1.5% rests with the top ten. J was trimmed by 3 bases and V by 11 bases; bases with no gene match: 7. CDR1 and CDR2 (germline): LNHDA, SQIVND (reference sequence). This CDR3 contains 13 residues. This clone was counted a single time. Its antigen is not known. The chain is built from TRBV19 and TRBJ1-1; 9 positions agree with TRBD1. This receptor was identified in an adult in good health. Sequencing was performed on peripheral blood, taken on day 0 of AZD1222 vaccination. The CDR3 nucleotides read TGTGCCGGGGCCCGGGACAGGGACACTGAAGCTTTCTTT. This translates into CAGARDRDTEAFF.